This T cell receptor beta chain comes out of a study of blood T cell repertoires in COVID-19. Study-wide background: Nucleic acid was either cDNA or gDNA, and it came from T cells, B-cell-depleted T cells, or PBMCs.

Original handling: From reference gene primer amplification, estimates of nucleated cell counts were derived. Libraries were prepared by immunoSEQ multiplex PCR; TCRdb keeps only in-frame clonotypes and omits some of them. V, J and clone size are taken as reported in that table, and D and trimming were inferred from the DNA itself. This sample yields about 190,000 clones, of which approximately 81% are seen a single time; about 5% belongs to the top ten. The source material was peripheral blood. This TCR came from a woman older than 75 with acute or convalescent COVID-19.

The CDR3 region is CASSLGQLSGANVLTF. CDR3 sequence (DNA): TGCGCCAGCAGCTTAGGACAGCTCTCTGGGGCCAACGTCCTGACTTTC. The J gene is TRBJ2-6, the V gene TRBV5-1; a possible D gene is TRBD1 (6 bases). The CDR3 consists of 16 residues. Trimming removed 2 bases at V and 0 bases at J, with 9 bases between. In germline, CDR1 is SGHRS, CDR2 YFSETQ.